The 22 T cell receptor beta chains below all came from one sample that was sequenced in a study of CD8 T cells in ankylosing spondylitis (dated by TCRdb to 2016 to 2017). Preparation of the library involved 5' RACE. TCRdb lists the instrument as Illumina HiSeq 2500. TCRdb reprocessing: public reads trimmed at Q25 with fastp, clones called with MiXCR, in-frame beta chains kept. Entries are consolidated by CDR3 protein sequence, retaining the most common genes and DNA. The sample contains about 130,000 distinct CDR3 sequences, around 9% of them found a single time. The ten largest clones take up 2.5% to 4% of the sample. The sample was blood, either unsorted or a sorted T cell fraction (not recorded which). These receptors were obtained from a male donor with ankylosing spondylitis or in good health (not recorded which).

This clonotype was observed a handful of times. The chain recombines TRBV5-1 with TRBJ2-2; TRBD1 aligns across 10 bases. Germline CDR1 SGHRS, CDR2 YFSETQ. The CDR3 sequence is 15 residues long. V was clipped by 1 base and J by 6 bases; unmatched bases: 3. DNA of the CDR3: TGCGCCAGCAGCTTGATTGGACAGGGGGCCGGGGAGCTGTTTTTT. It translates to CASSLIGQGAGELFF.

This clonotype has ten or more counts. The V and J genes are TRBV5-1 and TRBJ2-3, with 7 bases identical to TRBD1. Germline trimming cut 3 bases from V and 2 bases from J; bases unmatched to any gene: 6. Germline assignment: CDR1 SGHRS and CDR2 YFSETQ. CDR3 length equals 15 residues. The CDR3 is CASSYGTVPTDTQYF. CDR3 in DNA: TGCGCCAGCAGCTACGGGACAGTACCCACAGATACGCAGTATTTT.

The rearrangement links TRBV4-2 to TRBJ2-5; 10 bases fit TRBD2. The V and J ends lost 0 bases and 5 bases, in that order; junction bases with no gene match: 0. The CDR3 is made up of 14 amino acids. CDR1 and CDR2 from the germline V gene are LGHNA and YNFKEQ. The CDR3 loop reads CASSQDSGRETQYF. The CDR3 region has the DNA TGTGCCAGCAGCCAAGATAGCGGGAGGGAGACCCAGTACTTC.

This clonotype was seen more than once but under ten times. The J gene is TRBJ2-5, the V gene TRBV3-1, with D unresolved. Trimming took 4 bases from V and 5 from J, leaving 17 bases between them. CDR1 is LGHDT, CDR2 YNNKEL, per germline (reference sequence). CDR3 length: 15 residues. CDR3 sequence (DNA): TGTGCCAGCAGCCTCGGCCCCAACCCGTCGGAGACCCAGTACTTC. This sequence encodes CASSLGPNPSETQYF.

This clonotype came up many times. This rearrangement joins TRBV7-9 to TRBJ2-7; D uncertain. The CDR3 loop spans 14 amino acids. Between the trimmed V and J ends, which lost 1 base and 2 bases, there was a span of 9 bases. CDR1 SEHNR and CDR2 FQNEAQ come from the germline V gene (reference sequence). CDR3 region: CASSLDGKTYEQYF. CDR3 nucleotide sequence: TGTGCCAGCAGCTTAGACGGTAAAACCTACGAGCAGTACTTC.

There are many counts of this clonotype. V is TRBV5-4 and J is TRBJ2-2; possibly TRBD2 for D (6 bases). The V gene lost 7 bases and the J gene lost 0 bases, with 10 bases spanning the gap. The CDR3 consists of 14 residues. Germline assignment: CDR1 SGHNT and CDR2 YYREEE (reference sequence). The CDR3 is CASLGTSNTGELFF. DNA of the CDR3: TGTGCCAGCCTGGGGACTTCGAACACCGGGGAGCTGTTTTTT.

In regard to this clonotype: The junction does not match germline at one end; this may be a read error. The chain joins TRBV6-4 to TRBJ2-2; TRBD1 is a possible D gene (6 bases). This CDR3 has 13 amino acids. CDR1 and CDR2 (germline): MRHNA, SNTAGT. This chain's CDR3 is CASRQAVTGELFF. The DNA for the CDR3 is TGCGCCAGCAGACAGGCCGTGACCGGGGAGCTGTTTTTT.

This clonotype appeared a few times. This chain uses TRBV12-3 or TRBV12-4 with TRBJ2-1; tentatively, D is TRBD2 (6 bases). V lost 5 bases and J 8 bases, leaving 19 bases between the germline ends. CDR3 length equals 15 residues. The CDR3, as DNA: TGTGCCAGCAGTCCATTCGGGGGTCATATTTATGAGCAGTTCTTC. Protein product: CASSPFGGHIYEQFF.

At least ten counts were recorded for this clonotype. CDR3 sequence: CSVEDVSVGADTQYF. In DNA, the CDR3 is TGCAGCGTTGAAGACGTCTCCGTCGGGGCAGATACGCAGTATTTT. The chain links TRBV29-1 to TRBJ2-3; a possible D gene is TRBD2 (5 bases). Germline V gene lookup returns CDR1 SQVTM and CDR2 ANQGSEA. The germline V and J ends were trimmed by 0 bases and 4 bases, with 14 bases remaining between them. This CDR3 comprises 15 residues.

This clonotype was picked up many times. The chain links TRBV27 to TRBJ2-3; 7 positions match TRBD2. Germline assignment: CDR1 MNHEY and CDR2 SMNVEV (reference sequence). This CDR3 is built from 14 residues. J lost 2 bases, V lost 5 bases, and 4 bases had no gene match. The CDR3 region has the DNA TGTGCCAGCAGTCACGGGACTACCACAGATACGCAGTATTTT. As protein: CASSHGTTTDTQYF.

This clonotype has at least ten counts. This chain links TRBV5-1 with TRBJ2-7; 7 bases line up with TRBD1. Germline V gene lookup returns CDR1 SGHRS and CDR2 YFSETQ. Trimming took 4 bases from V and 1 from J; bases not matched to a gene: 2. CDR3 length equals 13 residues. The CDR3 region is CASSPTGSYEQYF. In DNA, the CDR3 is TGCGCCAGCAGCCCGACAGGGTCCTACGAGCAGTACTTC.

V usage is TRBV7-9 and J usage is TRBJ1-1, with unresolved D. The length of the CDR3 is 11 residues. Per germline, CDR1 SEHNR and CDR2 FQNEAQ (reference sequence). V was pared by 3 bases and J by 6 bases, with 5 bases between. CDR3 in DNA: TGTGCCAGCAGCTTCGTAGCTGAAGCTTTCTTT. It translates to CASSFVAEAFF.

The sample holds many counts of this clonotype. This chain uses TRBV6-1 with TRBJ2-1, with 7 bases matching TRBD2. Germline V CDR1 and CDR2: MNHNS, SASEGT. The CDR3 totals 15 residues. V dropped 4 bases and J dropped 4; count of bases not matched to a gene: 7. The CDR3 nucleotides read TGTGCCAGCAGTGGAGTGGGAGGGCGATACAATGAGCAGTTCTTC. This translates into CASSGVGGRYNEQFF.

In its sample, this clonotype was seen many times. V usage is TRBV6-5 and J usage is TRBJ2-2; 12 bases fit TRBD2. The CDR3 is 18 residues long. Germline CDR1 MNHEY, CDR2 SVGAGI. V dropped 2 bases and J dropped 2; count of bases not matched to a gene: 6. CDR3 protein: CASSYVLTSGRNTGELFF. The CDR3 region has the DNA TGTGCCAGCAGTTACGTACTGACTAGCGGGAGAAACACCGGGGAGCTGTTTTTT.

This clonotype appeared many times. The V gene is TRBV12-3 or TRBV12-4, the J gene TRBJ2-7; TRBD2 matches 13 bases. J was trimmed by 4 bases and V by 6 bases; bases with no gene match: 9. This CDR3 spans 16 amino acids. CDR3 sequence reads: CASSQGLAGIEYEQYF. In DNA form, the CDR3 reads TGTGCCAGCAGCCAGGGACTAGCGGGAATCGAGTACGAGCAGTACTTC.

Only a few counts were recorded for this clonotype. The gene calls are TRBV7-2 and TRBJ2-7, with D possibly matching TRBD2 (5 bases). The length of the CDR3 is 13 residues. V was shortened by 5 bases and J by 3 bases, with 11 bases between the two germline ends. CDR1 and CDR2 (germline): SGHTA, FQGNSA. The CDR3 DNA follows: TGTGCCAGCAGCACCGTACGGGGCTACGAGCAGTACTTC. Amino acid sequence: CASSTVRGYEQYF.

This clonotype was detected many times. This rearrangement joins TRBV5-1 to TRBJ2-7; TRBD2 might be the D (5 bases). The CDR3 is 15 residues long. The germline CDR1 and CDR2 sequences are SGHRS and YFSETQ. Trimming pared 2 bases from V and 4 bases from J, leaving 16 bases between. The CDR3: CASSFDTGSRYEQYF. CDR3 coding DNA: TGCGCCAGCAGCTTCGATACTGGGAGTAGGTACGAGCAGTACTTC.

This clonotype showed up many times. The CDR3 DNA follows: TGTGCCAGCAGCCCCACAGGGGAAAACGGGTCTGACAATGAGCAGTTCTTC. Its protein product is CASSPTGENGSDNEQFF. The rearrangement links TRBV7-9 to TRBJ2-1; 7 nucleotides align to TRBD1. The CDR3 consists of 17 residues. J gave up 5 bases and V 5 bases, and 15 bases lay outside the gene matches. Germline CDR1 reads SEHNR; CDR2 reads FQNEAQ (reference sequence).

The chain uses TRBV27 and TRBJ2-3; D might be TRBD2 (5 bases). Trimming took off 3 bases at V and 1 base at J, with 8 bases between the two ends. Germline CDR1 MNHEY, CDR2 SMNVEV (reference sequence). The CDR3 contains 14 residues. CDR3 nucleotides: TGTGCCAGCAGTTTTACTAGTCGCACAGATACGCAGTATTTT. The encoded protein is CASSFTSRTDTQYF.

The chain uses TRBV6-5 and TRBJ1-4; no definite D call. The CDR3 is made up of 15 amino acids. Germline lookup yields CDR1 MNHEY and CDR2 SVGAGI. The ends were cut back, 0 bases at V and 5 bases at J, with 10 bases in the middle. In nucleotides, the CDR3 is TGTGCCAGCAGTTACTCGGGCCAGTACAATGAAAAACTGTTTTTT. This translates into CASSYSGQYNEKLFF.

This clonotype was observed a handful of times. The chain combines TRBV30 with TRBJ2-4; D may be TRBD1 (5 bases). V lost 0 bases, J lost 5 bases, and 8 bases lay in between. The CDR3 covers 13 residues. Germline V gene data show CDR1 as GTSNPN and CDR2 as SVGIG (reference sequence). The CDR3 nucleotides are TGTGCCTGGAGTGTGCAGGGTCAAAACATTCAGTACTTC. Encoded protein: CAWSVQGQNIQYF. The variable domain in full, with the rest retrieved from reference TRBV30 and TRBJ2-4, is SQTIHQWPATLVQPVGSPLSLECTVEGTSNPNLYWYRQAAGRGLQLLFYSVGIGQISSEVPQNLSASRPQDRQFILSSKKLLLSDSGFYLCAWSVQGQNIQYFGAGTRLSVL.

This clonotype has more than one count but fewer than ten. The chain couples TRBV6-1 to TRBJ2-5; 7 bases match TRBD2. CDR3 length equals 14 residues. With 6 bases clipped from V and 4 bases from J, the junction kept 8 bases outside the gene matches. Per germline, CDR1 MNHNS and CDR2 SASEGT. The CDR3 protein is CASRSRWGGETQYF. The CDR3 region has the DNA TGTGCCAGCAGGTCGCGTTGGGGGGGAGAGACCCAGTACTTC.